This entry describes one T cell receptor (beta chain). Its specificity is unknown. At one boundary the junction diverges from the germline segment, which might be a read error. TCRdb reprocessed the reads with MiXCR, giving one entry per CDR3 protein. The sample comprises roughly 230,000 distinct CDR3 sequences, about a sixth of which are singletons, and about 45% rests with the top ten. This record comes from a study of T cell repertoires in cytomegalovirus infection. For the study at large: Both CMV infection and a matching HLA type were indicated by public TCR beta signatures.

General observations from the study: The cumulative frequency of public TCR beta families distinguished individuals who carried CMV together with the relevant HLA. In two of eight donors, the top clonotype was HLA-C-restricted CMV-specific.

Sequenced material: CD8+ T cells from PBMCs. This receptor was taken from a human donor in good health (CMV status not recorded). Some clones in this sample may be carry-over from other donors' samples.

Here the CDR3 DNA reads TGTGCCAGCAGCTTAGCGGGGGCAAGCACAGATTCGCAGTATTTT. Amino acids: CASSLAGASTDSQYF. The rearrangement uses TRBV7-8 and TRBJ2-3, with D possibly TRBD1 on 6 matching bases. The CDR3 loop spans 15 amino acids. Germline V lookup: CDR1 SGHVS, CDR2 FQNEAQ. The full variable domain, completed using reference TRBV7-8 and TRBJ2-3, is GAGVSQSPRYKVAKRGQDVALRCDPISGHVSLFWYQQALGQGPEFLTYFQNEAQLDKSGLPSDRFFAERPEGSVSTLKIQRTQQEDSAVYLCASSLAGASTDSQYFGPGTRLTVL.